Sequencing of this TCR beta chain was carried out in a study of blood T cell repertoires in COVID-19 (dated by TCRdb to 2018 to 2020). With regard to the full study: The collaborator samples originated in the United States, Italy and Spain and spanned the acute and convalescent phases of COVID-19. Where available, HLA class I and class II types were obtained from metadata supplied by the sample provider rather than from assay-based typing. The prospective study material was composed of cDNA or gDNA derived from T cells, B-cell-depleted T cells, or PBMCs. The samples were drawn from the first 160 participants of the ongoing ImmuneRACE study and from 1,254 subjects provided by 6 global collaborators. Sample metadata almost always included a de-identified subject ID, COVID-19 status, age in years and sex. Deeply sampled blood TCRbeta repertoires from subjects exposed to, actively infected with, or recovered from COVID-19 were included in the dataset. A freely available public database, intended as a resource for researchers studying the immune response to SARS-CoV-2, is where the repertoires were released. Broader findings and caveats from the paper: How much clinical and demographic metadata was included differed by source and by participant, and the metadata was provided uncurated.

Its CDR3 holds 21 amino acids, cysteine through phenylalanine. This entry keeps only the CDR3 DNA: 63 bases, framed from base 1. Worth noting for this clone: Its binding antigen is unknown. Per-base qualities were not stored, and no clone one base away is much larger.

The collaborating institutions used their own protocols to collect whole blood in K2EDTA tubes. Collaborator samples were shipped for TCRbeta analysis as frozen whole blood, isolated PBMCs, or DNA extracted from either sample type. TCRbeta CDR3 regions were amplified from genomic DNA using the immunoSEQ Assay, a bias-controlled multiplex PCR. Per the original workflow: Nucleated cell counts per sample were estimated from amplification of reference gene primers within the assay. To quantify the absolute abundance of each unique TCRbeta CDR3 rearrangement, sequence reads were collapsed and filtered. For each sample, productive Simpson clonality was calculated by taking the square root of Simpson's diversity index across productive rearrangements. TCRdb carries this immuneACCESS record with in-frame sequences only. Its versions omit some clonotypes, under half of them owing to an unresolved V gene in the studies checked, with the rest unexplained. The DNA gave D and trimming, while V, J and clone size come from that table. The sample data list roughly 250,000 clones, and roughly four fifths of these were observed just once. Together, the top ten hold around 9.6% of the sample.

This clonotype was obtained from an elderly woman with acute or convalescent COVID-19. The source material was peripheral blood. The chain links TRBV1 with TRBJ2-7; the table gives TRBD2 as D, unverified against the DNA. TRBV1 is shown as a pseudogene. The CDR3: CTSSQDAADPGTLTTSYEQYF. At the DNA level, the sequence is TGCACCAGCAGCCAAGATGCGGCAGACCCCGGAACCCTAACAACATCCTACGAGCAGTACTTC.